This TCR beta chain was sequenced during a study of regulatory T cells in long-lasting Graves disease (dated by TCRdb to the early 2020s). Background for the entire study: Persistent Graves' disease meant more than 5 years of antithyroid drug treatment with TSH receptor autoantibodies that stayed positive. This study used TCR sequencing and RNA sequencing of peripheral blood to compare persistent Graves' disease patients against newly diagnosed Graves' disease patients. A total of 33 samples underwent TCR sequencing: about 13 from persistent and around 20 from newly diagnosed Graves' disease patients. The study took place in China and was registered as a clinical trial. In the clinical cohort, patients with persistent Graves' disease had used antithyroid drugs for an average of about 9.3 years. Paper-wide results and their limitations: As a limitation, the authors acknowledged that the small sample size may reduce accuracy. Compared with newly diagnosed patients, patients with persistent Graves' disease had lower TCR Shannon entropy and fewer highly expanded clones, which suggests clonal expansion. Only peripheral blood was studied, because thyroid tissue, the primary lesion, was inaccessible. Preferential use of TRBV28, TRBJ1-2 and TRBJ2-5 was observed in persistent disease, whereas TRBV20-1 and TRBJ2-1 were favored in newly diagnosed disease. Only the TCR beta chain was sequenced and analyzed. Persistent patients shared more public clonotypes among themselves (around 3,000) than newly diagnosed patients did (over 900).

This clonotype occurred many times. Its antigen is unknown. Base quality data are lacking; no much larger clone is found one base away. Libraries came from multiplex PCR. The sequencer listed for this sample is Illumina HiSeq 4000. TCR beta libraries were built with iRepertoire HTBI primers and Arm-PCR amplification of CDR3 regions. Before sequencing, the PCR products went through gel purification. From the authors' description of their analysis: Across samples, approximately 68 TRBV and roughly 15 TRBJ segments were identified and used for gene usage analysis of CDR3 amino acid clonotypes. Filtered high-quality paired reads were merged into contigs using COPE and FqMerger. BLAST was used to align contigs to IMGT TRBV, TRBD and TRBJ reference genes, with CDR3 defined following IMGT. Highly expanded clones were defined as clonotypes with a frequency above 0.1%. Shannon entropy was used to measure repertoire diversity, and the Gini coefficient was used to measure V-J evenness. Public clonotypes were defined as clonotypes shared by more than one individual. The public reads were reanalyzed by TCRdb: fastp trimming at Q25, MiXCR alignment, in-frame beta chains only. Rows are unified per CDR3 protein, each entry keeping the most common DNA and genes. TCRdb's processing, not the authors', yielded these V and J calls. The sample contains roughly 490,000 distinct CDR3 sequences, 20% to 25% of them found a single time. The top ten clonotypes cover about an eighth of the sample.

The time point label, read with the paper, signifies: persistent/refractory GD, antithyroid drugs over 5 years with positive TRAb. RNA was extracted from PBMCs in TRIzol for both TCR sequencing and RNA sequencing. The diagnosis of Graves' disease was made according to American Thyroid Association guidelines. Patients were recruited from an endocrinology department in Xi'an, China. Each patient gave approximately 9.7 milliliters of peripheral blood, collected in an EDTA anticoagulant tube. PBMCs were isolated by Ficoll Paque Plus density gradient separation without further T cell sorting. An Agilent 2100 Bioanalyzer and agarose gel were used to check RNA quality, and a NanoDrop 2000 was used to measure RNA concentration. CDR1 is given as SNHLY and CDR2 as FYNNEI, both from the germline V gene. The CDR3 covers 13 residues, taking in both the cysteine and the phenylalanine. Left in the record is the CDR3 DNA by itself, 39 bases read in frame from the first base. V is reduced by 6 bases and J by 2 bases, leaving a spacing of 11 bases between them.

The receptor was isolated from a female donor with Graves disease. Sequencing used peripheral blood mononuclear cells (PBMCs), obtained when the disease was refractory, from a patient treated with antithyroid drugs. The V gene is TRBV2 and the J gene is TRBJ2-7; the D gene cannot be resolved reliably. The sequenced DNA is TGTGCCAGCAGCGCTACGTTAGCCTACGAGCAGTACTTC. Translated, this is CASSATLAYEQYF.